Listed below are T cell receptor beta chains from one sample, sequenced in a study of blood T cell repertoires in COVID-19. TCRdb's copy holds only in-frame clones and misses some; the assay was immunoSEQ multiplex PCR. The table shows roughly 200,000 clones, with 70% to 90% occurring only once. Input material: PBMCs or T cells enriched from blood (not recorded which). Every receptor here comes from a woman aged 40 to 49 in a cohort exposed to, infected with or recovered from COVID-19 (not recorded which). Each CDR3 is given without its conserved first and last residue. The listing skips clone size in some rows; elsewhere it reads once, few, many or a size class.

v_call: TRBV4-1; clone_size: .; j_call: TRBJ1-4; cdr3_aa: ASSQVTETFEKLF
v_call: TRBV4-3; clone_size: .; j_call: TRBJ2-7; cdr3_aa: ASSQDVRSSVPKLY
v_call: TRBV6-6; clone_size: few; j_call: TRBJ2-3; cdr3_aa: ASSRGLAGSDTQY
v_call: TRBV6-1; clone_size: once; j_call: TRBJ1-2; cdr3_aa: ASSERRREREDGYT
v_call: TRBV6-2/TRBV6-3; clone_size: .; j_call: TRBJ2-7; cdr3_aa: ASSYGQGDYEQY
v_call: TRBV5-1; clone_size: .; j_call: TRBJ2-1; cdr3_aa: ASSITGTGYNEQF
v_call: TRBV11-2; clone_size: once; j_call: TRBJ2-1; cdr3_aa: ASTVFAYNEQF
v_call: TRBV10-2; clone_size: .; j_call: TRBJ2-7; cdr3_aa: ASSEPKGLAYQQY
v_call: TRBV9; clone_size: .; j_call: TRBJ1-3; cdr3_aa: ASSGGVSGNTIY
v_call: TRBV5-5; clone_size: .; j_call: TRBJ2-7; cdr3_aa: ASSDPSGRNEQY
v_call: TRBV4-1; clone_size: .; j_call: TRBJ2-3; cdr3_aa: ASSWIKQASADTQY
v_call: TRBV5-6; clone_size: .; j_call: TRBJ1-3; cdr3_aa: ASSLPGTDSGNTIY
v_call: TRBV27; clone_size: .; j_call: TRBJ1-5; cdr3_aa: ASSPDRLNQPQH
v_call: TRBV2; clone_size: few; j_call: TRBJ2-7; cdr3_aa: ARGNRGLGEQY
v_call: TRBV27; clone_size: .; j_call: TRBJ2-7; cdr3_aa: ASSTLAGTSGGKEPIEQY
v_call: TRBV10-3; clone_size: once; j_call: TRBJ2-7; cdr3_aa: AISEAGGGSYEQY
v_call: TRBV12-3/TRBV12-4; clone_size: .; j_call: TRBJ1-2; cdr3_aa: ASSRTGYEGYT
v_call: TRBV5-1; clone_size: .; j_call: TRBJ2-5; cdr3_aa: ASSSAGGSPETQY
v_call: TRBV27; clone_size: .; j_call: TRBJ1-1; cdr3_aa: ASRIARGSMNTEAF
v_call: TRBV4-1; clone_size: .; j_call: TRBJ2-1; cdr3_aa: ASSSRLVGYNEQF
v_call: TRBV21-1; clone_size: once; j_call: TRBJ2-5; cdr3_aa: ASSFPAGTSGGAGYQETQY
v_call: TRBV4-1; clone_size: once; j_call: TRBJ1-5; cdr3_aa: ASSQYDSDQPQH
v_call: TRBV19; clone_size: .; j_call: TRBJ1-5; cdr3_aa: ASSIGTGTGRSNQPQH
v_call: TRBV4-1; clone_size: medium-sized; j_call: TRBJ2-5; cdr3_aa: ASSHDQGLSKTQY
v_call: TRBV12-3/TRBV12-4; clone_size: once; j_call: TRBJ1-2; cdr3_aa: ASSLGVLA
v_call: TRBV7-8; clone_size: .; j_call: TRBJ2-5; cdr3_aa: ASSRYRGETQY
v_call: TRBV2; clone_size: .; j_call: TRBJ2-7; cdr3_aa: ASRATSGQGPEQY
v_call: TRBV29-1; clone_size: .; j_call: TRBJ1-4; cdr3_aa: SVLGQGEDNEKLF
v_call: TRBV27; clone_size: .; j_call: TRBJ1-2; cdr3_aa: ASSPRGSNYGYT
v_call: TRBV24-1; clone_size: .; j_call: TRBJ1-5; cdr3_aa: ATSDNTGGPQH
v_call: TRBV11-2; clone_size: few; j_call: TRBJ1-5; cdr3_aa: ASSHSRDQPQH
v_call: TRBV7-9; clone_size: .; j_call: TRBJ1-1; cdr3_aa: ASSFGTGGYTEAF
v_call: TRBV9; clone_size: .; j_call: TRBJ2-3; cdr3_aa: ASSVQQQWPSGSQVTYTDTQY
v_call: TRBV27; clone_size: .; j_call: TRBJ2-7; cdr3_aa: ASSLRDNSYEQY
v_call: TRBV28; clone_size: .; j_call: TRBJ1-6; cdr3_aa: ASSITGAPLH
v_call: TRBV10-3; clone_size: .; j_call: TRBJ1-1; cdr3_aa: AISDVQGTEAF
v_call: TRBV19; clone_size: .; j_call: TRBJ1-1; cdr3_aa: ASSITGKNTEAF
v_call: TRBV27; clone_size: .; j_call: TRBJ1-5; cdr3_aa: ASRTAGENQPQH
v_call: TRBV3-1/TRBV3-2; clone_size: .; j_call: TRBJ1-6; cdr3_aa: ASSDRGGSYNSPLH
v_call: TRBV28; clone_size: .; j_call: TRBJ2-6; cdr3_aa: ASSKEAGANVLT
v_call: TRBV29-1; clone_size: .; j_call: TRBJ1-2; cdr3_aa: SVVERPYGYT
v_call: TRBV19; clone_size: .; j_call: TRBJ1-1; cdr3_aa: ASSPAWDRANTEAF
v_call: TRBV19; clone_size: .; j_call: TRBJ2-7; cdr3_aa: ASSLRQVNTYEQY
v_call: TRBV27; clone_size: .; j_call: TRBJ1-1; cdr3_aa: ASSLSTGLNTEAF
v_call: TRBV11-2; clone_size: .; j_call: TRBJ2-5; cdr3_aa: ASSAAAGEWGETQY
v_call: TRBV4-2; clone_size: .; j_call: TRBJ1-1; cdr3_aa: ASSQRGSGAF
v_call: TRBV14; clone_size: .; j_call: TRBJ2-7; cdr3_aa: ASSRRQGSFEQY
v_call: TRBV13; clone_size: few; j_call: TRBJ1-2; cdr3_aa: ASSDRDRGRDRYGYT
v_call: TRBV15; clone_size: .; j_call: TRBJ2-1; cdr3_aa: ATSRGPRGASVRSSYNEQF
v_call: TRBV5-8; clone_size: .; j_call: TRBJ1-2; cdr3_aa: ASSILGGTGFGYT